A selection of T cell receptor beta chains follows, all from one sample in a study of breast tumors, draining lymph nodes, adjacent tissues. TCRdb called the multiplex PCR reads again in MiXCR, with one record for every CDR3 protein. This table holds about 270,000 distinct CDR3 sequences, more than 30% found once. The sequenced material came from axillary lymph node tissue. These receptors came from a female donor with breast cancer. Some clones in this sample may be carry-over from other donors' samples. Each CDR3 is given with its conserved first and last residue. A D gene is named only where the DNA matches it firmly. Size is stated for part of the rows, as once, few or many counts, or as a class when the clone is expanded.

TRBD2	many	TRBV20-1	TRBJ2-1	TGCAGTGCTGACAACCGACTAGCGGGAGGGCTAAAGTTTGAGCAGTTCTTC	CSADNRLAGGLKFEQFF
TRBD2	many	TRBV19	TRBJ2-7	TGTGCCAGTAGTATATACGGCGGGAGCACCTACGAGCAGTACTTC	CASSIYGGSTYEQYF
TRBD1	NA	TRBV19	TRBJ2-6	TGTGCCAGTAGGGGACAGACAGGCTCTGGGGCCAACGTCCTGACTTTC	CASRGQTGSGANVLTF
TRBD2	few	TRBV6-4	TRBJ2-1	TGTGCCAGCAGTGAGGGACTAGCGGGAGGGCCACTTTTTAATGAGCAGTTCTTC	CASSEGLAGGPLFNEQFF
TRBD1	NA	TRBV7-3	TRBJ1-6	TGTGCCAGCAGCCCGGGACAGTATAATTCACCCCTCCACTTT	CASSPGQYNSPLHF
TRBD1	many	TRBV29-1	TRBJ2-7	TGCAGCGTTCTTGGGACAGGAGCCTACGAGCAGTACTTC	CSVLGTGAYEQYF
NA	few	TRBV27	TRBJ2-2	TGTGCCAGCAGTTTATCGTCTCGAGTGACCGGGGAGCTGTTTTTT	CASSLSSRVTGELFF
NA	many	TRBV12-3/TRBV12-4	TRBJ1-6	TGTGCCAGCAGTCTAGGGCAGGTCAATTCACCCCTCCACTTT	CASSLGQVNSPLHF
TRBD2	many	TRBV5-1	TRBJ2-3	TGCGCCAGCAGCGACGGACTAGCGGGAGTGGTAGATACGCAGTATTTT	CASSDGLAGVVDTQYF
TRBD2	NA	TRBV5-1	TRBJ2-7	TGCGCCAGCAGGACGGGGGGAGGGCGCGACCAGTACTTC	CASRTGGGRDQYF
NA	NA	TRBV5-1	TRBJ1-2	TGCGCCAGCAGCTTGGCCAGCGGGGGCTCTGGAAACACCTTC	CASSLASGGSGNTF
NA	many	TRBV20-1	TRBJ2-2	TGCAGTGCCGAGACCACCGGGGAGCTGTTTTTT	CSAETTGELFF
TRBD2	NA	TRBV9	TRBJ2-3	TGTGCCAGCAGCGACCGACTAGCGGAGGCACGGGGCACAGATACGCAGTATTTT	CASSDRLAEARGTDTQYF
TRBD1	many	TRBV29-1	TRBJ1-3	TGCAGCGTGGGACAGGGGTCTGGAAACACCATATATTTT	CSVGQGSGNTIYF
TRBD1	many	TRBV24-1	TRBJ1-4	TGTGCCACCAGTGGGACAGGGGTCAATGAAAAACTGTTTTTT	CATSGTGVNEKLFF
NA	many	TRBV15	TRBJ2-1	TGTGCCACCAGCCGCAGGGACAATGAGCAGTTCTTC	CATSRRDNEQFF
NA	many	TRBV7-9	TRBJ2-7	TGTGCCAGCAGCCCGAGCGGCAGAACCTACGAGCAGTACTTC	CASSPSGRTYEQYF
NA	many	TRBV12-3/TRBV12-4	TRBJ1-5	TGTGCCAGCAGACGTGGTGCGGCAGCCGAAAATCAGCCCCAGCATTTT	CASRRGAAAENQPQHF
TRBD2	NA	TRBV29-1	TRBJ2-5	TGCAGCGTTGAGGGACTAGATTTACGGACCCAGCACTTC	CSVEGLDLRTQHF
TRBD1	NA	TRBV18	TRBJ1-4	TGTGCCAGCTCGGAAGGGGGCATCGGAGGGGAAAAACTGTTTTTT	CASSEGGIGGEKLFF
TRBD2	many	TRBV5-1	TRBJ2-3	TGCGCCAGCAGCCCCGCCGCAGGGCTGGGCGGGAGGTTCACAGATACGCAGTATTTT	CASSPAAGLGGRFTDTQYF
NA	many	TRBV11-3	TRBJ2-7	TGTGCCAGCATCCAGGGCGCCTCAGGGGGGGAGCAGTACTTC	CASIQGASGGEQYF
NA	many	TRBV5-6	TRBJ1-6	TGTGCCAGCAGCCAGAACACCAAGGGGGAGTCACCCCTCCACTTT	CASSQNTKGESPLHF
NA	NA	TRBV5-6	TRBJ2-5	TGTGCCAGCAGCTTGTCCAGGTCTCGGTCGGAGACCCAGTACTTC	CASSLSRSRSETQYF
NA	NA	TRBV18	TRBJ1-3	TGTGCCAGCTCACCGGACAGCTTCCTCTCTGGAAACACCATATATTTT	CASSPDSFLSGNTIYF
TRBD2	many	TRBV19	TRBJ2-3	TGTGCCAGTTTGAGACTAGCGGGAGGGCCTTACACAGATACGCAGTATTTT	CASLRLAGGPYTDTQYF
TRBD1	many	TRBV5-1	TRBJ2-6	TGCGCCAGCAGCCTGACAGGGCCCTCTGGGGCCAACGTCCTGACTTTC	CASSLTGPSGANVLTF
TRBD1	NA	TRBV3-1	TRBJ2-5	TGTGCCAGCAGCCAAAGATTGGGGACAGGTGATGGGTCCCAGTACTTC	CASSQRLGTGDGSQYF
TRBD2	many	TRBV4-1	TRBJ2-7	TGCGCCAGCAGCGGAAGGATAGCGGGAGGGCCCAGGTACGAGCAGTACTTC	CASSGRIAGGPRYEQYF
TRBD1	few	TRBV6-2/TRBV6-3	TRBJ2-7	TGTGCCAGCAGTGACAGGGGGCTAATCGAGCAGTACTTC	CASSDRGLIEQYF
NA	NA	TRBV18	TRBJ1-3	TGTGCCAGCTCACCACCGAGCAGGGGAGGAAACACCATATATTTT	CASSPPSRGGNTIYF
NA	NA	TRBV15	TRBJ1-2	TGTGCCACCAGCAGAATAGGAGCAGGAAAAAACTATGGCTACACCTTC	CATSRIGAGKNYGYTF
NA	many	TRBV7-9	TRBJ2-2	TGTGCCAGCAGCCCACCCCGGACTGGAATGAACACCGGGGAGCTGTTTTTT	CASSPPRTGMNTGELFF
NA	many	TRBV20-1	TRBJ2-7	TGCAGTGCTATGTTTCTAGCTCCCCACTACGAGCAGTACTTC	CSAMFLAPHYEQYF
NA	many	TRBV9	TRBJ2-1	TGTGCCAGCAGCGTGAGCGGCGGACAGTACAATGAGCAGTTCTTC	CASSVSGGQYNEQFF
NA	many	TRBV12-3/TRBV12-4	TRBJ1-2	TGTGCCAGCAGAAATGACATGCCAGGCGATGGCTACACCTTC	CASRNDMPGDGYTF
NA	many	TRBV5-4	TRBJ2-1	TGTGCCAGCAGCGGGGGGACAGATACCGGGGTCAATGAGCAGTTCTTC	CASSGGTDTGVNEQFF
NA	many	TRBV24-1	TRBJ2-1	TGTGCCACCAGTCGGGCGCATGAGCAGTTCTTC	CATSRAHEQFF
TRBD2	many	TRBV4-3	TRBJ2-1	TGCGCCAGCAGCCAAGTTAGCGGGAGGACCAATGAGCAGTTCTTC	CASSQVSGRTNEQFF
NA	many	TRBV4-1	TRBJ2-3	TGCGCCAGCAGCCAACGGTCGGGCCTCCCTAGCACAGATACGCAGTATTTT	CASSQRSGLPSTDTQYF
TRBD2	many	TRBV11-3	TRBJ2-7	TGTGCCAGCAGCTTATCTAGCGGGAAAATGGAGCAGTACTTC	CASSLSSGKMEQYF
NA	NA	TRBV11-1	TRBJ1-1	TGTGCCAGCAGCCCCGAAGGGTCTGCTTTCTTT	CASSPEGSAFF
NA	few	TRBV28	TRBJ2-2	TGTGCCAGCAAAGGGACGGGGAACACCGGGGAGCTGTTTTTT	CASKGTGNTGELFF
NA	many	TRBV10-1	TRBJ2-7	TGCGCGGGGGGGGGCGACAGGGGTGATTCCTACGAGCAGTACTTC	CAGGGDRGDSYEQYF
NA	NA	TRBV7-9	TRBJ1-1	TGTGCCAGCAGCTTAGATAGGATAGGGGGACTCTATGCCCCTGAAGCTTTCTTT	CASSLDRIGGLYAPEAFF
NA	once	TRBV5-1	TRBJ2-6	TGCGCCAGCAGCTTGGGCCCAGGGGCCTACGTCCTGACTTTC	CASSLGPGAYVLTF
NA	once	TRBV29-1	TRBJ1-2	TGCAGCGTATACCGGGACAACTATGGCTACACCTTC	CSVYRDNYGYTF
TRBD2	NA	TRBV10-3	TRBJ2-3	TGTGCCATCAGTGAGGATAGCGGGCCTGCTAGCACAGATACGCAGTATTTT	CAISEDSGPASTDTQYF
NA	many	TRBV19	TRBJ1-5	TGTGCCAGTAGGTGGGACACAACACAAAATCAGCCCCAGCATTTT	CASRWDTTQNQPQHF
TRBD2	few	TRBV3-1	TRBJ2-1	TGTGCCAGCAGCCAAGACCCCCTAGCGGGGTACAATGAGCAGTTCTTC	CASSQDPLAGYNEQFF
NA	few	TRBV28	TRBJ2-1	TGTGCCAGCAGTTTCGGACCCGGGGGTGTCAATGAGCAGTTCTTC	CASSFGPGGVNEQFF
TRBD2	many	TRBV9	TRBJ2-7	TGTGCCAGCAGCGAAAATGTAGCGGGAGCGCGATACGAGCAGTACTTC	CASSENVAGARYEQYF
TRBD1	once	TRBV24-1	TRBJ2-3	TGTGCCACCAGTGATATCCGGGACAGGGGCACAGATACGCAGTATTTT	CATSDIRDRGTDTQYF
NA	many	TRBV20-1	TRBJ2-2	TGCAGTGCTAGAGATATGAAAGGAAGCCCGAACACCGGGGAGCTGTTTTTT	CSARDMKGSPNTGELFF